A selection of T cell receptor beta chains follows, all from one sample in a study of blood T cell repertoires in COVID-19. The method was immunoSEQ multiplex PCR; TCRdb's version includes in-frame clones alone and lacks a portion of them. Here the sample spans about 200,000 clones, 75% to 90% being singletons. The sequenced sample consisted of peripheral blood. These receptors were taken from a man aged 55 to 70 with acute or convalescent COVID-19. The CDR3 runs from the conserved cysteine through the conserved F or W. D genes are given only for firm matches. Only part of the rows carry a size: once, few, many, or a class if the clone is expanded.

TRBD1,TRBJ1-1,TRBV6-5,-,TGTGCCAGCAGTTACCAGGGGGCGAACACTGAAGCTTTCTTT,CASSYQGANTEAFF
-,TRBJ1-3,TRBV12-5,-,TGTGCTAGTGGTTTGGTACAGATGAGAGTTGAGGGTTCTGGAAACACCATATATTTT,CASGLVQMRVEGSGNTIYF
TRBD1,TRBJ1-5,TRBV5-4,-,TGTGCCAGCAGCTTGGGTGGGACAGGGAGCAATCAGCCCCAGCATTTT,CASSLGGTGSNQPQHF
TRBD1,TRBJ2-2,TRBV7-9,-,TGTGCCAGCAGCTTATGGACAGGGGCCCTTGGCGGGGAGCTGTTTTTT,CASSLWTGALGGELFF
-,TRBJ1-5,TRBV2,-,TGTGCCAGCAGGAAGGGAGAAGATCAGCCCCAGCATTTT,CASRKGEDQPQHF
-,TRBJ1-1,TRBV28,-,TGTGCCAGCAGTTTACAGGGTATGGTTGAAGCTTTCTTT,CASSLQGMVEAFF
TRBD1,TRBJ1-1,TRBV29-1,-,TGCAGCGTTGAAGATACAGGGGGCAAAACTGAAGCTTTCTTT,CSVEDTGGKTEAFF
-,TRBJ2-3,TRBV5-4,few,TGTGCCAGCAGCGAGAGAAGGTCAGGGATGTACGATACGCAGTATTTT,CASSERRSGMYDTQYF
TRBD2,TRBJ2-3,TRBV6-5,-,TGTGCCAGCAGACGACTAGCGGGTGGCACAGATACGCAGTATTTT,CASRRLAGGTDTQYF
-,TRBJ2-2,TRBV25-1,-,TGTGCCAGCAAGAAGAGGGGGTCAGGCACCGGGGAGCTGTTTTTT,CASKKRGSGTGELFF
TRBD1,TRBJ2-5,TRBV28,few,TGTGCCAGCAGTTTAACCAGGGGGCGAGAGACCCAGTACTTC,CASSLTRGRETQYF
TRBD1,TRBJ1-5,TRBV15,-,TGTGCCACCAGCAGGACAGGGGGCGTAGGTCAGCCCCAGCATTTT,CATSRTGGVGQPQHF
TRBD1,TRBJ2-1,TRBV9,-,TGTGCCAGCAGCGTAGCGGTCGGGACAGGAACCTACAATGAGCAGTTCTTC,CASSVAVGTGTYNEQFF
-,TRBJ1-2,TRBV3-1/TRBV3-2,-,TGTGCCAGCAGCCGGGTATCGGGAGGGCTCTCGGATGGCTACACCTTC,CASSRVSGGLSDGYTF
TRBD1,TRBJ2-7,TRBV6-1,-,TGTGCCAGCAGGAAGGAACAGGGGCCCCACGAGCAGTACTTC,CASRKEQGPHEQYF
TRBD1,TRBJ1-4,TRBV30,once,TGTGCCTGGAGTGCGACAGGGTTACGCGGAGCTAATGAAAAACTGTTTTTT,CAWSATGLRGANEKLFF
-,TRBJ1-5,TRBV19,-,TGTGCCAGTAGTATAAGGGCCGGGAGTAGCAATCAGCCCCAGCATTTT,CASSIRAGSSNQPQHF
-,TRBJ1-3,TRBV9,-,TGTGCCAGCAGCCCTCGTGCCGCAGTACGCCTTGGAAACACCATATATTTT,CASSPRAAVRLGNTIYF
-,TRBJ2-5,TRBV5-8,-,TGTGCCAGCAGCTTGGGGCAGGGGGGAAAAGAGACCCAGTACTTC,CASSLGQGGKETQYF
-,TRBJ2-1,TRBV4-3,-,TGCGCCAGCAGCCAAGACCTAGCAGTCTACAATGAGCAGTTCTTC,CASSQDLAVYNEQFF
TRBD2,TRBJ2-1,TRBV7-2,-,TGTGCCAGCAGCTCGCCGGGACTAGCGAAGTTCTTC,CASSSPGLAKFF
-,TRBJ1-2,TRBV10-1,-,TGCGCCAGCAGTGCTCTAGGGACTGACTATGGCTACACCTTC,CASSALGTDYGYTF
-,TRBJ1-6,TRBV5-1,-,TGCGCCAGCAGCTTGGGGGGAGATTCACCCCTCCACTTT,CASSLGGDSPLHF
-,TRBJ2-1,TRBV19,few,TGTGCCAGCGGACAGAACTCCTACAATGAGCAGTTCTTC,CASGQNSYNEQFF
TRBD2,TRBJ2-1,TRBV7-2,-,TGTGCCAGCTGGGGTCGGGAGGCCGCCTACAATGAGCAGTTCTTC,CASWGREAAYNEQFF
TRBD2,TRBJ2-7,TRBV11-2,few,TGTGCCAGCAGGTCTACAAGGGGAGGGGAGCAGTACTTC,CASRSTRGGEQYF
-,TRBJ2-2,TRBV6-5,-,TGTGCCAGCAGTTACAGGCGGGAACAGACCGGGGAGCTGTTTTTT,CASSYRREQTGELFF
TRBD2,TRBJ2-1,TRBV9,-,TGTGCCAGCAAAGCGGGAGGGGCCTATGAGCAGTTCTTC,CASKAGGAYEQFF
-,TRBJ2-7,TRBV18,few,TGTGCCAGCTCACCCGCCGGGACAACCTACGAGCAGTACTTC,CASSPAGTTYEQYF
TRBD1,TRBJ1-4,TRBV29-1,-,TGCAGCGTTGAAGCCAGGGGGCGGACTAATGAAAAACTGTTTTTT,CSVEARGRTNEKLFF
-,TRBJ1-5,TRBV28,-,TGTGCCAGCAGTTTCTCCCAGCCCCAGCATTTT,CASSFSQPQHF
TRBD2,TRBJ2-1,TRBV19,-,TGTGCCAGTAGGAGGGCGGGAGGGCCAGCCGAGCAGTTCTTC,CASRRAGGPAEQFF
TRBD1,TRBJ1-1,TRBV6-5,once,TGTGCCAGCAGTTCGGACAGGGTCTCGGAGTGGAGAGCTTTCTTT,CASSSDRVSEWRAFF
-,TRBJ1-2,TRBV2,-,TGTGCCAGCGGTAAAAGGGACGGACTAAACTATGGCTACACCTTC,CASGKRDGLNYGYTF
-,TRBJ1-2,TRBV5-6,-,TGTGCCAGCAGCTTAACAGGGACCTTTAACTATGGCTACACCTTC,CASSLTGTFNYGYTF
-,TRBJ2-7,TRBV9,-,TGTGCCAGCAGCGTAGACGGGAGCAACCTGGGGGAGCAGTACTTC,CASSVDGSNLGEQYF
-,TRBJ2-2,TRBV18,-,TGTGCCAGCTCACGCACGCCTACAGGTCTCGGCACCGGGGAGCTGTTTTTT,CASSRTPTGLGTGELFF
TRBD1,TRBJ1-6,TRBV6-6,-,TGTGCCAGCAGTACCGACAGGGGTAATTCACCCCTCCACTTT,CASSTDRGNSPLHF
TRBD1,TRBJ1-3,TRBV18,-,TGTGCCAGCTCTACGGACAGGGGGCCTGCCGTAAACACCATATATTTT,CASSTDRGPAVNTIYF
TRBD2,TRBJ2-1,TRBV27,-,TGTGCCAGCAGCCCAGTCCCGACTAGCGGGAGGGTTGAGCAGTTCTTC,CASSPVPTSGRVEQFF
-,TRBJ1-6,TRBV28,-,TGTGCCAGCAGTTTATCATTCGGGGGTTCACCCCTCCACTTT,CASSLSFGGSPLHF
-,TRBJ1-2,TRBV19,-,TGTGCCAGTAGTGTCCAGGGAGGGAAAGGCTACACCTTC,CASSVQGGKGYTF
TRBD2,TRBJ2-3,TRBV20-1,-,TGCAGTGCTAGTATGACTAGCGGGGGGAGCACAGATACGCAGTATTTT,CSASMTSGGSTDTQYF
-,TRBJ2-2,TRBV11-1,-,TGTGCCAGCAGCGCCGCAGGGTGGTTAGACACCGGGGAGCTGTTTTTT,CASSAAGWLDTGELFF
-,TRBJ2-3,TRBV7-3,-,TGTGCCAGCAGCTTAGCCCCGGGCACAGATACGCAGTATTTT,CASSLAPGTDTQYF
TRBD1,TRBJ2-2,TRBV3-1/TRBV3-2,-,TGTGCCAGCAGCCAAGGAGGGGGCTCCAGAACCGGGGAGCTGTTTTTT,CASSQGGGSRTGELFF